This T cell receptor beta chain comes out of a study of cytomegalovirus exposure and HLA in healthy donors. To note about this clone: Its target is unknown.

Findings and caveats of the study: High sensitivity and specificity were reportedly achieved when the classifier diagnosed cytomegalovirus status. The authors assumed roughly uniform sequencing depth across donors for presence/absence analyses.

This PCR relied on a set of 60 Vbeta primers and 13 Jbeta primers. The data were produced by immunoSEQ multiplex PCR, yet TCRdb's version contains in-frame clones alone and is incomplete. The sample yields around 59,000 clones, approximately 80% seen once. This clonotype originated in a human donor in good health. Sequenced material: PBMCs.

CDR3 in amino acids: CASSLAFPRLAGASSDEQYF. In nucleotides, the CDR3 is TGTGCCAGCAGCTTGGCCTTTCCGAGACTAGCGGGAGCTTCATCTGACGAGCAGTACTTC. The rearrangement joins TRBV7-8 to TRBJ2-7; 12 nucleotides line up with TRBD2. The germline V gene has CDR1 SGHVS and CDR2 FQNEAQ. This CDR3 is 20 amino acids long. Unmatched junction bases numbered 20, after V lost 3 bases and J lost 5 bases.